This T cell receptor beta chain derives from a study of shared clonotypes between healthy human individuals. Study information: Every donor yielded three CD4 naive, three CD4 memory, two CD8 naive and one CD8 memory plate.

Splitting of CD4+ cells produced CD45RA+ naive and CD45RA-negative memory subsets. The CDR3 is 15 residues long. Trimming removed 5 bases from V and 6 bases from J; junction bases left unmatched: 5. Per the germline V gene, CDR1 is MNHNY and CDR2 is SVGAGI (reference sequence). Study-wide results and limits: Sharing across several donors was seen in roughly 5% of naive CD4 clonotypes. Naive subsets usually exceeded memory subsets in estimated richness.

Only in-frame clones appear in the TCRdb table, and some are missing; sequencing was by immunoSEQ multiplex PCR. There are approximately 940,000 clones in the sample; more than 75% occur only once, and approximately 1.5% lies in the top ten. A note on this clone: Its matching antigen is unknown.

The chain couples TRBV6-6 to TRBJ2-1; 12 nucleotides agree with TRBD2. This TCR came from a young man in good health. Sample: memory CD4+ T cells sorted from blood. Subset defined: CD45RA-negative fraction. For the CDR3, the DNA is TGTGCCAGCAGTATACTAGCGGGGGGTATCAATGAGCAGTTCTTC. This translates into CASSILAGGINEQFF.